This TCR beta chain stems from a study of blood T cells in healthy people across ages. Looking at the study overall: Template switching recovered approximately one barcoded beta molecule for every two T cells.

There are 15 residues in the CDR3. Trimming took 0 bases from V and 0 from J, leaving 6 bases between them. The V gene's germline CDR1 is LGHNA and CDR2 YNFKEQ. Primers used in a second PCR of roughly 6 to 11 cycles were a sample-barcoded 5' primer and a J-beta primer mix. TCRdb analysed the 5' RACE reads with MiXCR anew, one entry per CDR3 protein. The table lists around 1,000,000 distinct CDR3 sequences, about 23% of them singletons, with around 0.75% in the top ten. These sequences were also reported in another study, on T cells of mothers and their children. According to that study: The authors found no persistent microchimeric T cell clones.

The origin of this receptor is a girl between 2 and 10 years old in good health. The V call is TRBV4-2, the J call TRBJ1-3, with unresolved D. The sample consisted of blood. The CDR3 DNA reads TGTGCCAGCAGCCAAGAACGGTTCTCTGGAAACACCATATATTTT. It translates to CASSQERFSGNTIYF.